Below are 25 T cell receptor beta chains sequenced from a single sample in a study of blood T cell repertoires in COVID-19. Clones were read by immunoSEQ multiplex PCR, and TCRdb kept only the in-frame ones, dropping some. This table has approximately 300,000 clones, 88% appearing once. The sample comprised peripheral blood. These receptors were taken from a woman in her twenties or thirties with COVID-19, enrolled during active disease.

This clone came up once. Within the sample, other DNA sequences also encode this same CDR3. This chain links TRBV11-3 with TRBJ2-7, with TRBD1 matching 7 bases. CDR1 and CDR2 (germline): SGHNT, YENEEA. V shed 5 bases and J 3 bases; nucleotides not matched to a gene: 4. This CDR3 contains 13 residues. The CDR3: CASSPRQGYEQYF. The CDR3 DNA is TGTGCCAGCAGCCCCCGACAGGGCTACGAGCAGTACTTC.

V is TRBV6-5 and J is TRBJ1-3; tentatively, D is TRBD1 (5 bases). Trimming removed 4 bases at V and 7 bases at J, with 8 bases between. The CDR3 has 12 amino acids. The germline CDR1 and CDR2 sequences are MNHEY and SVGAGI. In DNA, the CDR3 is TGTGCCAGCAGTTCGGGGGATAACACCATATATTTT. Its protein product is CASSSGDNTIYF.

This rearrangement joins TRBV5-4 to TRBJ2-7; 16 bases line up with TRBD2. V was pared by 4 bases and J by 4 bases, with 2 bases of the junction left unmatched. Germline V gene lookup returns CDR1 SGHNT and CDR2 YYREEE (reference sequence). The CDR3 is 15 residues long. The CDR3 loop is CASSPGLAGGYEQYF. In DNA form, the CDR3 reads TGTGCCAGCAGCCCGGGACTAGCGGGAGGGTACGAGCAGTACTTC.

The chain joins TRBV29-1 to TRBJ2-3, with D possibly being TRBD2 (5 bases). V gave up 3 bases and J gave up 0 bases, with 7 bases separating them. The CDR3 consists of 13 residues. Germline CDR1 is SQVTM and CDR2 is ANQGSEA. CDR3: CSVDPSSTDTQYF. The CDR3 region has the DNA TGCAGCGTTGACCCTAGCAGCACAGATACGCAGTATTTT.

The rearrangement uses TRBV7-8 and TRBJ2-7; D call uncertain. The germline V gene has CDR1 SGHVS and CDR2 FQNEAQ. The CDR3 has 11 amino acids. Trimming removed 3 bases from V and 6 bases from J, with 6 bases in between. The CDR3 here is CASSLRFEQYF. In nucleotides, the CDR3 is TGTGCCAGCAGCTTGAGATTCGAGCAGTACTTC. Complete variable domain (other parts from reference TRBV7-8 and TRBJ2-7): GAGVSQSPRYKVAKRGQDVALRCDPISGHVSLFWYQQALGQGPEFLTYFQNEAQLDKSGLPSDRFFAERPEGSVSTLKIQRTQQEDSAVYLCASSLRFEQYFGPGTRLTVT.

The chain has TRBV19 and TRBJ2-7, with D possibly matching TRBD2 (6 bases). The V end lost 3 bases, the J end lost 2 bases, and 11 bases lay between the germline ends. CDR3 size: 14 residues. CDR1 LNHDA and CDR2 SQIVND come from the germline V gene (reference sequence). CDR3: CASSIEGGTYEQYF. CDR3 DNA: TGTGCCAGTAGTATCGAGGGAGGCACCTACGAGCAGTACTTC.

J is TRBJ2-2 and V is TRBV6-5, with 10 bases fitting TRBD1. Looked up from germline, CDR1 is MNHEY and CDR2 is SVGAGI. J was trimmed by 6 bases and V by 4 bases; bases with no gene match: 8. CDR3 length equals 16 residues. The CDR3 protein is CASSFPGQGLPGELFF. CDR3 sequence (DNA): TGTGCCAGCAGTTTCCCGGGACAGGGGCTCCCCGGGGAGCTGTTTTTT.

The genes are TRBV27 and TRBJ1-2; possibly TRBD1 for D (6 bases). Trimming left V 4 bases short and J 5 bases short, with 11 bases between. Germline lookup yields CDR1 MNHEY and CDR2 SMNVEV (reference sequence). This CDR3 spans 13 amino acids. In DNA form, the CDR3 reads TGTGCCAGCAGTTCAGGGGAATTATATGGCTACACCTTC. This encodes CASSSGELYGYTF.

V and J are TRBV13 and TRBJ2-5; perhaps TRBD2 as D (5 bases). Trimming removed 0 bases from V and 4 bases from J, with 15 bases in between. The CDR3 has 16 amino acids. Germline lookup yields CDR1 PRHDT and CDR2 FYEKMQ (reference sequence). CDR3 coding DNA: TGTGCCAGCAGCTTAGGCCGATTGGACTCGGGAGAGACCCAGTACTTC. Protein product: CASSLGRLDSGETQYF.

The V and J genes are TRBV9 and TRBJ2-3; 8 bases agree with TRBD1. Germline-derived CDR1 and CDR2 are SGDLS and YYNGEE. Trimming at V came to 4 bases and at J to 2 bases, leaving 3 bases not matched to a gene. The CDR3 sequence is 14 residues long. Here the CDR3 DNA reads TGTGCCAGCAGCCCGGGACAGGACACAGATACGCAGTATTTT. Its protein is CASSPGQDTDTQYF.

This chain connects TRBV28 to TRBJ1-5; the D is unclear. CDR1 and CDR2 (germline): MDHEN, SYDVKM. V was trimmed by 4 bases and J by 0 bases, leaving 10 bases between them. The CDR3 consists of 15 residues. CDR3 in amino acids: CASSWQSNSNQPQHF. The CDR3 DNA is TGTGCCAGCAGTTGGCAGTCGAATAGCAATCAGCCCCAGCATTTT.

The V call is TRBV6-6, the J call TRBJ1-4; the match to TRBD1 covers 7 bases. The CDR3 extends over 12 amino acids. With V trimmed by 6 bases and J by 8 bases, 3 bases remained unmatched. The germline V gene has CDR1 MNHNY and CDR2 SVGAGI (reference sequence). DNA of the CDR3: TGTGCCAGCAGGGGGACAGACGAAAAACTGTTTTTT. Translated: CASRGTDEKLFF.

This rearrangement joins TRBV7-2 to TRBJ2-4; tentative D call: TRBD1 (5 bases). The germline V and J ends were trimmed by 1 base and 7 bases, with 17 bases remaining between them. The germline CDR1 and CDR2 sequences are SGHTA and FQGNSA. The CDR3 spans 16 residues. The CDR3 sequence is CASSLGAGLGRNIQYF. The CDR3 DNA is TGTGCCAGCAGCTTAGGGGCAGGGCTCGGTAGGAACATTCAGTACTTC.

This sequence joins TRBV2 and TRBJ2-2, with 8 bases fitting TRBD1. Per germline, CDR1 SNHLY and CDR2 FYNNEI. This CDR3 has 13 residues. The V segment lost 9 bases and the J segment 4 bases; nucleotides outside the gene matches: 4. This CDR3 is CASAGTGTGELFF. The DNA for the CDR3 is TGTGCCAGTGCCGGGACAGGCACCGGGGAGCTGTTTTTT.

The rearrangement uses TRBV3-1 (or the pseudogene TRBV3-2) and TRBJ2-5; D is unresolved. V dropped 0 bases and J dropped 5 bases, with 7 bases sitting between them. Germline CDR1 and CDR2: LGHDT and YNNKEL (reference sequence). The CDR3 is made up of 13 amino acids. Written as DNA, the CDR3 is TGTGCCAGCAGCCAAGAGGCATGGGAGACCCAGTACTTC. Encoded protein: CASSQEAWETQYF.

The rearrangement links TRBV5-5 to TRBJ2-6; maybe TRBD2 (7 bases). The germline V gene encodes CDR1 SGHKS and CDR2 YYEKEE (reference sequence). Trimming left V 6 bases short and J 12 bases short, with 16 bases between. The CDR3 has 13 amino acids. The CDR3 loop reads CASISWEGGVLTF. The CDR3 region has the DNA TGTGCCAGCATCTCATGGGAGGGGGGCGTCCTGACTTTC. The full variable domain, with the rest looked up from reference TRBV5-5 and TRBJ2-6, is DAGVTQSPTHLIKTRGQQVTLRCSPISGHKSVSWYQQVLGQGPQFIFQYYEKEERGRGNFPDRFSARQFPNYSSELNVNALLLGDSALYLCASISWEGGVLTFGAGSRLTVL.

In this sample, this clone turned up a few times. The chain couples TRBV7-3 to TRBJ2-2; D might be TRBD1 (6 bases). V was pared by 2 bases and J by 5 bases, with 12 bases between. The CDR3 is made up of 15 amino acids. The germline V gene has CDR1 SGHTA and CDR2 FQGTGA. CDR3: CASSLGRGGTGELFF. CDR3 nucleotide sequence: TGTGCCAGCAGCTTAGGCAGGGGCGGGACCGGGGAGCTGTTTTTT.

The chain couples TRBV4-1 to TRBJ1-5; 7 nucleotides agree with TRBD1. Germline V gives CDR1 MGHRA, CDR2 YSYEKL. CDR3 length: 17 amino acids. V lost 0 bases to trimming and J lost 1 base; unmatched junction nucleotides: 6. CDR3 DNA: TGCGCCAGCAGCCAAGACTACAGGGGTCAAAGCAATCAGCCCCAGCATTTT. Translation gives CASSQDYRGQSNQPQHF.

The chain combines TRBV2 with TRBJ2-7; TRBD2 is a possible D gene (6 bases). Germline V gives CDR1 SNHLY, CDR2 FYNNEI. The length of the CDR3 is 13 residues. With 6 bases removed from V and 6 bases from J, the gap between germline ends came to 15 bases. CDR3 loop: CASSRDSQGEQYF. The CDR3, as DNA: TGTGCCAGCAGCCGGGACTCCCAGGGCGAGCAGTACTTC.

This rearrangement joins TRBV28 to TRBJ2-7, with 12 bases lining up with TRBD2. The CDR3 extends over 15 amino acids. The V segment lost 4 bases and the J segment 3 bases; nucleotides outside the gene matches: 4. CDR1 is MDHEN, CDR2 SYDVKM, per germline. The CDR3 DNA sequence: TGTGCCAGCAGTTCACTAGCGGGAGGTAACTACGAGCAGTACTTC. Translating gives CASSSLAGGNYEQYF.

The V gene is TRBV9, the J gene TRBJ2-3; possibly TRBD1 for D (6 bases). Trimming shortened V by 0 bases and J by 1 base, and 9 bases separated the two germline ends. Germline-derived CDR1 and CDR2 are SGDLS and YYNGEE. This CDR3 has 15 amino acids. CDR3 sequence reads: CASSVVRGGTDTQYF. CDR3 DNA sequence: TGTGCCAGCAGCGTAGTCAGGGGCGGCACAGATACGCAGTATTTT.

The V gene is TRBV10-3, the J gene TRBJ1-5; D not certain. Between the trimmed V and J ends, which lost 3 bases and 7 bases, there was a span of 10 bases. The CDR3 has 13 amino acids. Germline lookup yields CDR1 ENHRY and CDR2 SYGVKD. CDR3 sequence reads: CAISDSERQPQHF. For the CDR3, the DNA is TGTGCCATCAGTGACTCCGAGAGACAGCCCCAGCATTTT.

The chain has TRBV5-4 and TRBJ1-2; the D gene is possibly TRBD1 (5 bases). CDR3 length: 15 amino acids. V was clipped by 3 bases and J by 4 bases, with 16 bases between them. From germline, CDR1 is SGHNT and CDR2 YYREEE (reference sequence). In DNA form, the CDR3 reads TGTGCCAGCAGCTGGGGCACCGGGTCAGGCTATGGCTACACCTTC. It codes for CASSWGTGSGYGYTF.

J is TRBJ2-2 and V is TRBV28, with D possibly TRBD2 on 6 matching bases. This CDR3 is built from 15 residues. Germline V gene lookup returns CDR1 MDHEN and CDR2 SYDVKM. The ends were cut back, 7 bases at V and 1 base at J, with 13 bases in the middle. CDR3 sequence (DNA): TGTGCCAGCAAAGAGGACGGGAGGAACACCGGGGAGCTGTTTTTT. It yields the protein CASKEDGRNTGELFF.

V gene TRBV11-3 combines with J gene TRBJ2-3, with 9 bases lining up with TRBD2. Germline V gene sequence: CDR1 SGHNT, CDR2 YENEEA. J gave up 4 bases and V 5 bases, and 13 bases lay outside the gene matches. This CDR3 has 17 residues. CDR3 loop: CASSPPSGKGAPDTQYF. In nucleotides, the CDR3 is TGTGCCAGCAGCCCCCCTAGCGGGAAGGGGGCACCAGATACGCAGTATTTT. The variable domain in full, completed from reference TRBV11-3 and TRBJ2-3, reads EAGVVQSPRYKIIEKKQPVAFWCNPISGHNTLYWYLQNLGQGPELLIRYENEEAVDDSQLPKDRFSAERLKGVDSTLKIQPAELGDSAVYLCASSPPSGKGAPDTQYFGPGTRLTVL.